Each of the 17 T cell receptor beta chains below was sequenced from the same sample in a study of cytomegalovirus exposure and HLA in healthy donors. Primers for the PCR totalled 60 Vbeta and 13 Jbeta. Some clones are missing from TCRdb's copy, which holds only in-frame ones; the method was immunoSEQ multiplex PCR. This sample yields around 190,000 clones, of which over 65% are seen a single time; 2.4% belongs to the top ten. What was sequenced was PBMCs. Receptors originate from a man aged 60-69 years in good health and CMV-seronegative.

The CDR3 nucleotides read TGTGCCAGCAGCTTAAACTTGGTCGGACTCAGCTCCTACGAGCAGTACTTC. The encoded protein is CASSLNLVGLSSYEQYF. The chain employs TRBV5-4 and TRBJ2-7; D is possibly TRBD2 (5 bases). The V gene lost 2 bases and the J gene lost 0 bases, with 18 bases spanning the gap. The CDR3 is 17 residues long. Germline CDR1 is SGHNT and CDR2 is YYREEE (reference sequence).

The genes are TRBV19 and TRBJ2-3, with TRBD1 identical over 7 bases. Germline lookup yields CDR1 LNHDA and CDR2 SQIVND (reference sequence). The CDR3 has 14 residues. Unmatched junction bases numbered 3, after V lost 4 bases and J lost 2 bases. The CDR3 loop reads CASSRGTDTDTQYF. The CDR3 DNA follows: TGTGCCAGTAGTAGGGGGACAGACACAGATACGCAGTATTTT.

A word on this clone: Mismatch with germline at one junction end may stem from a read error. This sample includes further DNA sequences coding for the same CDR3. This chain connects TRBV7-7 to TRBJ2-2, with no clear D. In germline, CDR1 is SSHAT, CDR2 FNYEAQ (reference sequence). The CDR3 loop spans 13 amino acids. The CDR3, as DNA: TGTGCTAGCAGCTTAGATAGCACCGGGGAGCTGTTTTTT. Amino acid sequence: CASSLDSTGELFF.

The V and J genes are TRBV27 and TRBJ2-7, with 8 bases identical to TRBD2. This CDR3 contains 15 residues. Unmatched junction bases numbered 9, after V lost 5 bases and J lost 3 bases. Looked up from germline, CDR1 is MNHEY and CDR2 is SMNVEV (reference sequence). The CDR3 loop is CASSGTGTSSYEQYF. In DNA, the CDR3 is TGTGCCAGCAGTGGAACCGGGACTAGTAGCTACGAGCAGTACTTC.

J is TRBJ2-7 and V is TRBV27; TRBD1 matches 11 bases. The CDR3 totals 20 residues. CDR1 is MNHEY and CDR2 is SMNVEV in the germline V gene (reference sequence). V shed 2 bases, J shed 2 bases, and the junction held 17 bases outside the gene matches. The CDR3 coding sequence is TGTGCCAGCAGTTTACACCGTGCCTTTACCCGGGACAGGGGGACCTACGAGCAGTACTTC. Translation gives CASSLHRAFTRDRGTYEQYF.

The chain couples TRBV15 to TRBJ1-1, with D tentatively TRBD1 (6 bases). Trimming took off 7 bases at V and 4 bases at J, with 16 bases between the two ends. Per the germline V gene, CDR1 is LNHNV and CDR2 is YYDKDF (reference sequence). This CDR3 is built from 14 residues. The CDR3 spells CATTPNRVPTEAFF. The CDR3, as DNA: TGTGCCACCACCCCGAACAGGGTCCCCACTGAAGCTTTCTTT.

This chain uses TRBV7-2 with TRBJ1-4, with TRBD1 as a possible D gene (5 bases). Trimming took off 4 bases at V and 5 bases at J, with 11 bases between the two ends. This CDR3 spans 14 amino acids. Germline lookup yields CDR1 SGHTA and CDR2 FQGNSA. The CDR3 protein is CASSYGGKNEKLFF. In DNA, the CDR3 is TGTGCCAGCAGCTACGGGGGGAAGAATGAAAAACTGTTTTTT.

The chain recombines TRBV10-3 with TRBJ1-1; D is uncertain. CDR3 length: 11 residues. CDR1 and CDR2 from the germline V gene are ENHRY and SYGVKD. Trimming removed 3 bases from V and 7 bases from J, with 6 bases in between. The CDR3 here is CAISEIGEAFF. CDR3 nucleotide sequence: TGTGCCATCAGTGAAATCGGTGAAGCTTTCTTT.

V is TRBV7-9 and J is TRBJ1-5, with unresolved D. CDR3 length equals 14 residues. Germline CDR1 and CDR2: SEHNR and FQNEAQ (reference sequence). V lost 5 bases and J 4 bases, leaving 12 bases between the germline ends. The CDR3 is CASSHTVSNQPQHF. Here the CDR3 DNA reads TGTGCCAGCAGCCATACGGTGTCTAATCAGCCCCAGCATTTT.

This sequence joins TRBV2 and TRBJ1-5; TRBD1 aligns across 7 bases. The CDR3 runs to 17 residues. Trimming at V came to 7 bases and at J to 1 base, leaving 13 bases not matched to a gene. CDR1 is SNHLY, CDR2 FYNNEI, per germline. This chain's CDR3 is CASKGLETGSSNQPQHF. The CDR3 coding sequence is TGTGCCAGCAAAGGGCTGGAGACAGGGTCGAGCAATCAGCCCCAGCATTTT.

Remarks on this clone: The same CDR3 arises from other DNA sequences in this sample as well. The CDR3 loop reads CASSTTGDTEAFF. The CDR3 region has the DNA TGTGCCAGTAGTACTACAGGGGATACTGAAGCTTTCTTT. This sequence joins TRBV19 and TRBJ1-1; 7 bases match TRBD1. The CDR3 runs to 13 residues. Trimming removed 4 bases from V and 5 bases from J; junction bases left unmatched: 4. CDR1 is LNHDA and CDR2 is SQIVND in the germline V gene (reference sequence).

The chain recombines TRBV9 with TRBJ1-5, with 8 bases lining up with TRBD1. The CDR3 consists of 15 residues. V dropped 5 bases and J dropped 2; count of bases not matched to a gene: 6. Germline V CDR1 and CDR2: SGDLS, YYNGEE. CDR3 protein: CASSTGQGGNQPQHF. The CDR3 DNA follows: TGTGCCAGCAGTACTGGACAGGGAGGCAATCAGCCCCAGCATTTT.

For this clone: At one boundary the junction diverges from the germline segment, which might be a read error. The chain uses TRBV30 and TRBJ1-5, with unresolved D. Germline assignment: CDR1 GTSNPN and CDR2 SVGIG (reference sequence). This CDR3 is built from 13 residues. The CDR3 region is CAWSAGSNQPQNF. The CDR3 coding sequence is TGTGCCTGGAGTGCGGGTAGCAATCAGCCCCAGAATTTT.

The chain uses TRBV5-1 and TRBJ1-3; D gene ambiguous. Trimming removed 0 bases at V and 3 bases at J, with 7 bases between. The CDR3 extends over 14 amino acids. The germline V gene encodes CDR1 SGHRS and CDR2 YFSETQ. CDR3: CASSLVGSGNTIYF. The DNA for the CDR3 is TGCGCCAGCAGCTTGGTGGGCAGTGGAAACACCATATATTTT.

The rearrangement links TRBV28 to TRBJ2-1, with TRBD2 matching over 7 bases. With V trimmed by 4 bases and J by 6 bases, 9 bases remained unmatched. The germline V gene encodes CDR1 MDHEN and CDR2 SYDVKM. CDR3 size: 15 residues. In DNA, the CDR3 is TGTGCCAGCAGTTCCCCGGGGGGACGGTTCAATGAGCAGTTCTTC. Its protein product is CASSSPGGRFNEQFF.

In its sample, this clone was seen once. The chain recombines TRBV5-6 with TRBJ2-6; possibly TRBD2 for D (6 bases). The V gene lost 3 bases and the J gene lost 0 bases, with 10 bases spanning the gap. The CDR3 extends over 16 amino acids. From germline, CDR1 is SGHDT and CDR2 YYEEEE. DNA of the CDR3: TGTGCCAGCAGCTCGGGACTGATCTCTGGGGCCAACGTCCTGACTTTC. Residues: CASSSGLISGANVLTF.

The V and J genes are TRBV5-4 and TRBJ1-3; D is unresolved. The CDR3 is 16 amino acids. V was clipped by 0 bases and J by 4 bases, with 14 bases between them. Germline lookup yields CDR1 SGHNT and CDR2 YYREEE (reference sequence). CDR3 coding DNA: TGTGCCAGCAGCTTGGATCCTTCGGGTACGGGAAACACCATATATTTT. This gives the protein CASSLDPSGTGNTIYF. Complete variable domain (other parts from reference TRBV5-4 and TRBJ1-3): ETGVTQSPTHLIKTRGQQVTLRCSSQSGHNTVSWYQQALGQGPQFIFQYYREEENGRGNFPPRFSGLQFPNYSSELNVNALELDDSALYLCASSLDPSGTGNTIYFGEGSWLTVV.